This entry features one T cell receptor (beta chain) sequence. The participants were between roughly 18 and 100 years old and came from about two dozen US areas. CDR1 MGHRA and CDR2 YSYEKL come from the germline V gene. This CDR3 spans 16 amino acids. Trimming took 4 bases from V and 0 from J; bases not matched to a gene: 7. This record comes from a study of blood T cell repertoires in COVID-19. On the study more broadly: There were acute and convalescent COVID-19 samples, and they came from the United States, Italy and Spain. The cDNA or gDNA used as material had been derived from T cells, B-cell-depleted T cells, or PBMCs.

Original methodology: Amplification of reference gene primers was used by the study to estimate nucleated cell counts. Data came from immunoSEQ multiplex PCR; TCRdb stores just in-frame clones and leaves some out. The V and J calls and clone size were taken over from that table, and D and trimming were inferred from the DNA. The repertoire holds 250,000 to 300,000 clones, with roughly 90% as singletons. The receptor comes from a woman under 40 who had recovered from COVID-19. The genes are TRBV4-1 and TRBJ2-3; 7 nucleotides match TRBD2. Sequenced sample: PBMCs or T cells enriched from blood (not recorded which). The CDR3 nucleotides are TGCGCCAGCAGCCCAGATGGGGGAGGGAGCACAGATACGCAGTATTTT. Encoded protein: CASSPDGGGSTDTQYF.